The sequence of this T cell receptor beta chain was determined in a study of blood T cells in healthy people across ages. Through a sample-barcoded 5' primer and a J-beta primer mix, a second PCR was run for about 6 to 11 cycles. TCRdb independently ran MiXCR on the 5' RACE reads; one entry per CDR3 protein. The sample yields 1.5 million to 2 million distinct CDR3 sequences, approximately 30% seen once. Per-sample yields of isolated PBMCs were at least 6 million. The CDR3 consists of 14 residues. CDR1 SNHLY and CDR2 FYNNEI come from the germline V gene. The V and J ends lost 3 bases and 3 bases respectively, with 8 bases between them.

The clonotype originates from a woman aged 25 to 45 in good health. The genes are TRBV2 and TRBJ2-2; the D gene is possibly TRBD1 (5 bases). What was sequenced was blood. DNA for the CDR3: TGTGCCAGCAGTGAGGGCAGGGACACCGGGGAGCTGTTTTTT. Its protein product is CASSEGRDTGELFF.